One TCR beta chain is described in this entry. Only one count was recorded for this clone. Its antigen remains unidentified. No much larger clone exists at a distance of one base, and base qualities are not known. The CDR3 has 14 amino acids, counting the end cysteine and phenylalanine. Kept here is only the CDR3 DNA, which spans 42 bases and is read in frame from base 1. Based on the germline V gene, the CDR1 and CDR2 sequences are SGHDT and YYEEEE. The V end gives up 4 bases and the J end 3 bases, leaving 5 bases in the junction not matched to a gene. These data come from a study of neoadjuvant anti-PD-1 for oral cavity cancer (dated by TCRdb to 2020 to 2023). In the study overall: Patients mostly received three to four biweekly doses of nivolumab at 3 mg/kg before curative-intent surgical resection. Patients who did not progress were given a fourth nivolumab dose at about day 43 and had definitive surgical resection on days 50-56. Under RECIST 1.1, a patient counted as a responder if showing complete response, partial response or stable disease, and as a non-responder if showing progression. There were 11 to 13 patients in the parent correlative cohort, and the response rate was about 36%. Results the study describes overall, beyond this receptor: Within PBMCs, T cell clonality (Gini index) was significantly higher in non-responders than responders after neoadjuvant nivolumab. Only a few patients per response group were included in the TCR analyses, and larger cohorts for validation were called for by the authors. Higher pretreatment blood Treg/Th17 ratios correlated with higher pretreatment blood TCRbeta clonality and lower post-treatment tumor TCRbeta clonality.

For deep sequencing, each PBMC sample was run in six replicates, with libraries mostly built from about 510 ng of input genomic DNA. The immunoSEQ hsTCRbeta kit was used to prepare TCRbeta libraries according to the manufacturer's instructions. The finished libraries were brought together in one pool at approximately 3 nM, which was then read using an Illumina NovaSeq 6000 S4 flow cell. As for the original processing: The immunoSEQ Analyzer handled quality control and preprocessing of the raw data. The analysis was limited to productive rearrangements, and each clonotype was defined by a unique CDR3 amino acid sequence. Repertoire clonality was estimated as the Gini-Simpson index, which was computed with the R package tcR. Gini indices were compared with Student's t test, and associations with tumor size change were assessed by Pearson correlation. TCRdb re-hosts the immuneACCESS table, in-frame sequences only. Its copies lack some clones; in the studies checked, an unresolved V gene accounts for under half of them, and the cause for the rest is not known. For V, J and clone size, that table is used; D and trimming come from the DNA. The sample yields over 60,000 clones; around 85% were counted once. Around 2.7% of the sample rests with the top ten.

Reading the label with the study, this specimen's time point is: after neoadjuvant nivolumab, at surgical resection. None of the patients had received prior systemic or radiation treatment, and all were newly diagnosed with stage II-IVA oral cavity squamous cell carcinoma. The cohort was made up of patients with locally advanced, HPV-negative oral cavity squamous cell carcinoma. Peripheral blood mononuclear cells were analyzed directly and were not maintained or expanded in culture. Samples were obtained from a longitudinal correlative study of a single-arm phase II trial of neoadjuvant nivolumab in oral cavity squamous cell carcinoma. Subject-matched pre- and post-treatment PBMCs and tumors from three responders and three non-responders underwent genomic DNA-based TCRbeta sequencing. Peripheral blood mononuclear cells were collected before nivolumab treatment and again after treatment, at the time of surgery. The Maxwell RSC DNA from Cells kit was used to isolate genomic DNA from PBMCs.

The material was PBMCs, obtained after nivolumab (anti-PD-1) treatment. The receptor was derived from a person between 40 and 85 years old with oral cavity squamous cell carcinoma. The rearranged segments are TRBV5-6 and TRBJ2-5, with 8 middle bases fitting TRBD1. The DNA reads TGTGCCAGCAGCCCAGGGGGCGTAAAAGAGACCCAGTACTTC. This is translated as CASSPGGVKETQYF.